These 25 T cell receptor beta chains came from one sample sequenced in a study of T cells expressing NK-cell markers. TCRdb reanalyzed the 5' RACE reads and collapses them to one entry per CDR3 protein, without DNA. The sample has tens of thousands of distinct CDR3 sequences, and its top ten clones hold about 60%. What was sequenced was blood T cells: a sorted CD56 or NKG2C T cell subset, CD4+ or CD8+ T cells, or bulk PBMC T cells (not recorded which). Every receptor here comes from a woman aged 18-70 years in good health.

The CDR3 reads CASSSNRDSAYEQYF. The V call is TRBV7-2, the J call TRBJ2-7; TCRdb returns TRBD2, unconfirmable since there is no DNA. This CDR3 has 15 residues. Germline CDR1 SGHTA, CDR2 FQGNSA.

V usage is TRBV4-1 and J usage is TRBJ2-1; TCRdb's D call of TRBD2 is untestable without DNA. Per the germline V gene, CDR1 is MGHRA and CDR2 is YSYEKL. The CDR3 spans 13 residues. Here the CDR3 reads CASSSLAENEQFF.

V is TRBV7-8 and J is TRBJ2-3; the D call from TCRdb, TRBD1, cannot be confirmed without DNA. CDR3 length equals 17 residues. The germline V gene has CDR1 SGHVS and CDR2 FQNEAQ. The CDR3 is CASTNSRDTGLTDTQYF.

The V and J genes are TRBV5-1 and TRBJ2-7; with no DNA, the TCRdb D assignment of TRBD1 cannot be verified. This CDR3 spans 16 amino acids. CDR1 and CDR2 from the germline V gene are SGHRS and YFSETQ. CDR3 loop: CASSLGPGTGDYEQYF.

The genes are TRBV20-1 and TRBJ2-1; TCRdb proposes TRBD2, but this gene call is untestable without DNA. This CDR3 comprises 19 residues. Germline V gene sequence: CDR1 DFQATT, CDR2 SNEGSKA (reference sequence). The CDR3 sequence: CSARDPIGRGGYSYNEQFF.

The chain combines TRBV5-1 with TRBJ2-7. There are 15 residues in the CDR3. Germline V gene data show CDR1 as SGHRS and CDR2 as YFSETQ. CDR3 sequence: CASSLERPASYEQYF. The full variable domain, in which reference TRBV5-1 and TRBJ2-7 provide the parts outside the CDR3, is KAGVTQTPRYLIKTRGQQVTLSCSPISGHRSVSWYQQTPGQGLQFLFEYFSETQRNKGNFPGRFSGRQFSNSRSEMNVSTLELGDSALYLCASSLERPASYEQYFGPGTRLTVT.

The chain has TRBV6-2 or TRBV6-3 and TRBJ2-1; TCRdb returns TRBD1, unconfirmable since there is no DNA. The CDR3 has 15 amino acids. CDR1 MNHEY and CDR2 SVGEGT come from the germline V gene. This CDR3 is CASSYPTDRYNEQFF.

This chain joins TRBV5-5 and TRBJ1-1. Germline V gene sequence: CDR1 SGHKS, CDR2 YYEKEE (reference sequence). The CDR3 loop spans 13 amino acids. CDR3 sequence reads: CASSLAWQREAFF.

The CDR3 is CASSRDRGDTDTQYF. The rearrangement uses TRBV5-8 and TRBJ2-3; TCRdb reports TRBD1, a call that lacks DNA to check it against. In germline, CDR1 is SGHTS, CDR2 YDEGEE. This CDR3 has 15 residues.

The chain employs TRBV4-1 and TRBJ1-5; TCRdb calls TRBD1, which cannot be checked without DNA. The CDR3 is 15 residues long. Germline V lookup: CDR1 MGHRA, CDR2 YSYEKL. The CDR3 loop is CASSQDGTANQPQHF.

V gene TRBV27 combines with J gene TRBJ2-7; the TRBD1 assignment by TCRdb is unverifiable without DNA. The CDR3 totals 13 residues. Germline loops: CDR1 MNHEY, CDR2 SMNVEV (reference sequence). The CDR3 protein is CASSLAGAHEQYF.

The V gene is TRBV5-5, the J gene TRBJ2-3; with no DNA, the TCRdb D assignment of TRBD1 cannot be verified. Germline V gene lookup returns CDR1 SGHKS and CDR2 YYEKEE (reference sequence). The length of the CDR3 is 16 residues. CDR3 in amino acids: CASSLGPGSFTDTQYF.

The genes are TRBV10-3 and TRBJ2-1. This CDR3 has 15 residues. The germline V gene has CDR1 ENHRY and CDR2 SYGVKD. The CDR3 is CAISEGTSSYNEQFF.

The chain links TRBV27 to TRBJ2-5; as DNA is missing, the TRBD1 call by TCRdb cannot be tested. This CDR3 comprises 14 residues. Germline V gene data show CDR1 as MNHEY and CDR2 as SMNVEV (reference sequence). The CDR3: CASSWTGLQETQYF.

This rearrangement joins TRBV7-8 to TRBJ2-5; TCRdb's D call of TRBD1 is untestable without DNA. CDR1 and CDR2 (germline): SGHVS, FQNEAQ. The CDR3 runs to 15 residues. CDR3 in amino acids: CASSYNRAGQETQYF. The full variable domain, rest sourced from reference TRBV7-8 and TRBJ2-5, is GAGVSQSPRYKVAKRGQDVALRCDPISGHVSLFWYQQALGQGPEFLTYFQNEAQLDKSGLPSDRFFAERPEGSVSTLKIQRTQQEDSAVYLCASSYNRAGQETQYFGPGTRLLVL.

The CDR3 loop reads CSAVWGQGEQFF. J is TRBJ2-1 and V is TRBV29-1; TCRdb picks TRBD1, but there is no DNA to check that call. This CDR3 has 12 residues. The germline V gene has CDR1 SQVTM and CDR2 ANQGSEA.

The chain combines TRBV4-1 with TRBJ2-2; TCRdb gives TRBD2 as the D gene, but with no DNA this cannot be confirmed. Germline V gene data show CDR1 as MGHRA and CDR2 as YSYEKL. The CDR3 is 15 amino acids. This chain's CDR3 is CASSQEGLATGELFF.

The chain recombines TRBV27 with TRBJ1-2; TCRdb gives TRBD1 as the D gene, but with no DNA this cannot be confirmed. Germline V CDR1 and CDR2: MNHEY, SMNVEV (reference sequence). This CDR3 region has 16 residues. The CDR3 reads CASSPSTGTGVRGYTF.

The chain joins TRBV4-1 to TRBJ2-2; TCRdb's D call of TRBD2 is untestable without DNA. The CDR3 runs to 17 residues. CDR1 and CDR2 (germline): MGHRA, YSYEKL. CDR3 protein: CASSQVPSTSGYGELFF.

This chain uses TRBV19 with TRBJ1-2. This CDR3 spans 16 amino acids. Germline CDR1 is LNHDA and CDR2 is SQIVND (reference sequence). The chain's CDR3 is CASSQVPGLEYYGYTF. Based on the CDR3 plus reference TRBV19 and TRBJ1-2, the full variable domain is DGGITQSPKYLFRKEGQNVTLSCEQNLNHDAMYWYRQDPGQGLRLIYYSQIVNDFQKGDIAEGYSVSREKKESFPLTVTSAQKNPTAFYLCASSQVPGLEYYGYTFGSGTRLTVV.

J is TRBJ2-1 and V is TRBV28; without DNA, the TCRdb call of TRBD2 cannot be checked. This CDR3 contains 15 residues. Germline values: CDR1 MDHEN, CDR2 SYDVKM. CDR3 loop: CASITEGAGDNEQFF.

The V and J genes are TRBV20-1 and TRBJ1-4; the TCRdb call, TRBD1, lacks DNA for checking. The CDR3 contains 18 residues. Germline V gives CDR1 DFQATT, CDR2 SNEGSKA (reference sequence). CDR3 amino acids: CSARKGQAGVRTNEKLFF.

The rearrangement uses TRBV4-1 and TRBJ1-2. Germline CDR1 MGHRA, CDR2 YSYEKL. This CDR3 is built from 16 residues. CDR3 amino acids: CASSQASLRLNYGYTF.

The CDR3 loop reads CASRAISGNTIYF. V usage is TRBV7-8 and J usage is TRBJ1-3. The CDR3 loop spans 13 amino acids. Germline loops: CDR1 SGHVS, CDR2 FQNEAQ.

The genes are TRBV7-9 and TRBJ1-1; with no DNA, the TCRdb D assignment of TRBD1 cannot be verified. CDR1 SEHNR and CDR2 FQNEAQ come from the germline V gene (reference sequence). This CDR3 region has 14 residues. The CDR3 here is CASSRGGRDLEAFF.